A selection of T cell receptor beta chains follows, all from one sample in a study of patients and donors after allogeneic stem cell transplantation. TCRdb re-called the RT-PCR reads through MiXCR, storing one row per CDR3 protein. The sample contains fewer than 75,000 distinct CDR3 sequences, roughly 14% of which appear only once. The sequenced material came from blood, either unsorted or a sorted T cell fraction (not recorded which). These receptors were collected from a human donor who was either an allogeneic HSCT recipient or a stem cell or donor lymphocyte infusion donor (not recorded which). It is not recorded whose cells these are; they may come from a transplant donor. CDR3s include the opening cysteine and the closing phenylalanine or tryptophan. Fields, in order: V gene, J gene, D gene, clone size, CDR3 protein, CDR3 DNA. D genes are given only for firm matches. Not every row has a clone size; where given, it reads once, few, many or a size class.

TRBV5-1,TRBJ2-1,TRBD2,few,CASSGKGLAAYNEQFF,TGCGCCAGCAGCGGAAAGGGACTAGCGGCCTACAATGAGCAGTTCTTC
TRBV27,TRBJ2-1,TRBD2,few,CASSSLLAGGLNEQFF,TGTGCCAGCAGTTCCCTTCTAGCGGGAGGGCTCAATGAGCAGTTCTTC
TRBV20-1,TRBJ2-1,TRBD2,few,CSAPLAGPYNEQFF,TGCAGTGCCCCCCTAGCGGGACCCTACAATGAGCAGTTCTTC
TRBV10-3,TRBJ2-5,NA,NA,CAISGRDNELLQETQYF,TGTGCCATCAGTGGAAGGGACAACGAACTACTCCAAGAGACCCAGTACTTC
TRBV2,TRBJ2-7,TRBD2,few,CASRRLAGASYEQYF,TGTGCCAGCAGGAGACTAGCGGGTGCCTCCTACGAGCAGTACTTC
TRBV7-9,TRBJ2-3,NA,few,CASSTQKRTDTQYF,TGTGCCAGCAGCACCCAAAAACGCACAGATACGCAGTATTTT
TRBV12-3/TRBV12-4,TRBJ2-1,NA,few,CASGGTTQYNEQFF,TGTGCCAGCGGGGGGACAACACAGTACAATGAGCAGTTCTTC
TRBV20-1,TRBJ2-7,TRBD2,few,CSARERAGGSYEQYF,TGCAGTGCTAGAGAACGAGCGGGAGGATCCTACGAGCAGTACTTC
TRBV5-1,TRBJ1-1,NA,many,CASRSRGRRLNTEAFF,TGCGCCAGCAGATCCAGGGGCCGTCGACTGAACACTGAAGCTTTCTTT
TRBV6-1,TRBJ2-1,TRBD1,NA,CATSDRGKKGEQFF,TGTGCCACCAGCGACAGGGGGAAAAAGGGTGAGCAGTTCTTC
TRBV5-1,TRBJ2-7,NA,NA,CASSLSGHLSRREQYF,TGCGCCAGCAGCTTGTCGGGACACCTAAGCCGGAGGGAGCAGTACTTC
TRBV5-1,TRBJ1-4,NA,many,CASSLDSIMSNEKLFF,TGCGCCAGCAGCTTGGACAGCATAATGTCTAATGAAAAACTGTTTTTT